The clone carrying this TCR beta chain has a single count. The PCR employed 60 Vbeta primers together with 13 Jbeta primers. Using immunoSEQ multiplex PCR, the repertoire was profiled, and TCRdb retains in-frame clones only, with some absent. Found here are around 110,000 clones, over 70% of them singletons; the top ten hold around 2.6%. These data are taken from a study of cytomegalovirus exposure and HLA in healthy donors. This CDR3 spans 14 amino acids. The germline gives CDR1 SNHLY, CDR2 FYNNEI. Trimming cost V 8 bases and J 8 bases; bases outside gene matches: 10. The sequencing input was PBMCs. The sequence derives from a male donor in good health and CMV-seropositive. V usage is TRBV2 and J usage is TRBJ2-1; 9 bases match TRBD1. CDR3 in amino acids: CASRSGDRVDEQFF. The CDR3, as DNA: TGTGCCAGCCGGTCGGGGGACAGGGTGGATGAGCAGTTCTTC. Based on the CDR3 plus reference TRBV2 and TRBJ2-1, the full variable domain is EPEVTQTPSHQVTQMGQEVILRCVPISNHLYFYWYRQILGQKVEFLVSFYNNEISEKSEIFDDQFSVERPDGSNFTLKIRSTKLEDSAMYFCASRSGDRVDEQFFGPGTRLTVL.